The clone carrying this T cell receptor (beta chain) was detected only a few times. The sample is drawn from a study of cytotoxic CD8 clonotypes in ibrutinib-treated CLL. Per the germline V gene, CDR1 is SGHDT and CDR2 is YYEEEE. Trimming removed 5 bases at V and 10 bases at J, with 13 bases between. The CDR3 is 13 residues long. Repertoires were generated with immunoSEQ multiplex PCR, while TCRdb's copy carries only in-frame clones and drops some. The sample lists around 50,000 clones; about three fifths were seen once. The receptor comes from a human donor with chronic lymphocytic leukemia. The gene calls are TRBV5-6 and TRBJ1-6, with D perhaps TRBD1 (5 bases). Specimen: PBMCs, collected after 24 months of ibrutinib treatment. CDR3 in DNA: TGTGCCAGCAGGGGGGACGGGATCTCACCCCTCCACTTT. Translation gives CASRGDGISPLHF.